This entry is about one T cell receptor beta chain. Using immunoSEQ multiplex PCR, the repertoire was profiled, and TCRdb retains in-frame clones only, with some absent. The sample shows approximately 110,000 clones, about 88% of them seen only once. This sample stems from a study of cytomegalovirus exposure and HLA in healthy donors. This receptor was taken from a woman under 30 in good health and CMV-seropositive. Sequenced input: PBMCs.

The CDR3, as DNA: TGTGCCAGCAGCCCAAGGACAGTCCTACGACCCACTGAAGCTTTCTTT. It yields the protein CASSPRTVLRPTEAFF. The chain links TRBV4-2 to TRBJ1-1; possibly TRBD1 for D (6 bases). The CDR3 runs 16 residues. CDR1 LGHNA and CDR2 YNFKEQ come from the germline V gene. V was cut by 4 bases and J by 4 bases, with 19 bases left in between.